This entry is about one T cell receptor beta chain. The antigen is not known. These data belong to a study of CD8+ T cells in alopecia areata. Overall study context: The study gave treated patients oral tofacitinib at 5 to 10 mg twice daily. People stayed on tofacitinib for 6 to 18 months, then stopped the drug for 6 months.

cDNA reverse transcribed from extracted RNA served as the sequencing template. Only in-frame clones appear in the TCRdb table, and some are missing; sequencing was by immunoSEQ multiplex PCR. Of approximately 180,000 clones in the sample, 67% were seen once. With 5 bases removed from V and 2 bases from J, the gap between germline ends came to 23 bases. This CDR3 comprises 18 residues. Germline CDR1 PRHDT, CDR2 FYEKMQ (reference sequence). Those with alopecia areata gave lesional scalp punch biopsies and peripheral blood. Study-wide results and limits: Scalp lesions, especially in alopecia totalis/universalis, had higher clonality than normal scalp.

The receptor was isolated from a human donor with alopecia areata. The chain couples TRBV13 to TRBJ2-3; perhaps D is TRBD1 or TRBD2 (5 bases each). Sample: CD8+ T cells sorted from blood, taken at week 0. The CDR3 loop reads CASSDRSSGTSDTDTQYF. The CDR3 DNA is TGTGCCAGCAGCGATAGGTCGTCCGGGACCTCTGACACAGATACGCAGTATTTT.